The source of this T cell receptor beta chain is a study of read filtering for tumor transcriptome and immune sequencing. Overall study: After DNase treatment, RNA was made into whole-transcriptome libraries.

This library used roughly 430 ng RNA and molecular barcoded adaptors spanning alpha/delta and beta/gamma chains. MiXCR was run by TCRdb on the reads, yielding one entry per CDR3 protein. The sample consists of about 58,000 distinct CDR3 sequences, 10% to 15% of them appearing once. This clonotype was seen only a few times. The CDR3 is 16 residues long. The V end lost 4 bases, the J end lost 0 bases, and 16 bases lay between the germline ends. The TCR sequence derives from a donor aged 40 or over with multiple myeloma. The genes are TRBV23-1 and TRBJ2-7; maybe TRBD1 (5 bases). TRBV23-1 is an ORF, and what it does is uncertain. The sequencing sample was made of a population of CD138-negative cells sorted from bone marrow. CDR3 DNA sequence: TGCGCCAGCAGTCGAGAGGACAATTTGGGCTCCTACGAGCAGTACTTC. Encoded protein: CASSREDNLGSYEQYF.